A single sample gave rise to the 17 T cell receptor beta chains below, sequenced in a study of blood T cells in healthy people across ages (dated by TCRdb to the mid-2010s). Receptor amplification or capture employed 5' RACE. Sequenced using an Illumina HiSeq 2500. The second PCR ran for roughly 7 to 11 cycles and used a J-beta primer mix along with a sample-barcoded 5' primer. Using fastp trimming at Q25 and MiXCR clonotype assembly, TCRdb reanalyzed the public sequencing data and kept in-frame beta chains. Under each unique CDR3 protein, matching rows form one entry showing the most common genes and DNA. Recorded for this sample are roughly 1,800,000 distinct CDR3 sequences; around 50% of them occurred a single time. The ten largest clones add up to less than 2.5% of the sample. The sequencing sample was made of blood. All receptors derive from a woman between 40 and 50 years old in good health.

V and J are TRBV6-2 or TRBV6-3 and TRBJ2-3; a weak D match, TRBD2 (6 bases). This CDR3 has 14 residues. With 8 bases removed from V and 6 bases from J, the gap between germline ends came to 18 bases. Germline V gene lookup returns CDR1 MNHEY and CDR2 SVGEGT. The CDR3 region has the DNA TGTGCCAGCCTTAGGACGGGGGTACGGGATACGCAGTATTTT. Translation: CASLRTGVRDTQYF.

The chain is built from TRBV7-9 and TRBJ1-2; D ambiguous. The germline V gene has CDR1 SEHNR and CDR2 FQNEAQ (reference sequence). The CDR3 covers 14 residues. The V gene lost 1 base and the J gene lost 7 bases, with 13 bases spanning the gap. As DNA, the CDR3 is TGTGCCAGCAGCTTAGAGTTGGCCGGTCGTGGCTACACCTTC. The encoded protein is CASSLELAGRGYTF.

In its sample, this clonotype was seen many times. The chain links TRBV11-2 to TRBJ2-3; 7 bases fit TRBD1. Unmatched junction bases numbered 6, after V lost 2 bases and J lost 4 bases. Germline CDR1 SGHAT, CDR2 FQNNGV. This CDR3 spans 15 amino acids. Written as DNA, the CDR3 is TGTGCCAGCAGCTTAAGGGACAGAACCTCAGATACGCAGTATTTT. This sequence encodes CASSLRDRTSDTQYF.

V usage is TRBV29-1 and J usage is TRBJ2-6, with a weak D call TRBD1 (6 bases). The CDR3 is made up of 14 amino acids. V dropped 6 bases and J dropped 4 bases, with 13 bases sitting between them. Germline CDR1 reads SQVTM; CDR2 reads ANQGSEA. CDR3 DNA: TGCAGCGTAGCCCCAGGGGCCGGGGCCAACGTCCTGACTTTC. It encodes CSVAPGAGANVLTF.

CDR3 sequence reads: CASSLVASGPLYNEQYF. CDR3 sequence (DNA): TGTGCCAGCAGCTTAGTCGCTAGCGGACCACTATACAATGAGCAGTACTTC. V usage is TRBV7-3 and J usage is TRBJ2-7, with 7 bases that match TRBD2. Germline V lookup: CDR1 SGHTA, CDR2 FQGTGA. J was trimmed by 7 bases and V by 2 bases; bases with no gene match: 17. There are 17 residues in the CDR3.

The J gene is TRBJ2-7, the V gene TRBV3-1, with a possible D match to TRBD2 (5 bases). CDR1 is LGHDT, CDR2 YNNKEL, per germline (reference sequence). The CDR3 consists of 13 residues. Trimming stripped 3 bases from V and 5 bases from J, with 11 bases between. CDR3 protein: CASSHSYGDEQYF. The CDR3 DNA follows: TGTGCCAGCAGCCATTCTTACGGGGACGAGCAGTACTTC.

This chain uses TRBV5-1 with TRBJ1-6; no clear D gene. Germline CDR1 SGHRS, CDR2 YFSETQ. This CDR3 has 14 amino acids. The V gene lost 1 base and the J gene lost 9 bases, with 11 bases spanning the gap. The CDR3 coding sequence is TGCGCCAGCAGCTTGTCGGACGGAGCTTCACCCCTCCACTTT. Translating it yields CASSLSDGASPLHF. The full variable domain, rest sourced from reference TRBV5-1 and TRBJ1-6, is KAGVTQTPRYLIKTRGQQVTLSCSPISGHRSVSWYQQTPGQGLQFLFEYFSETQRNKGNFPGRFSGRQFSNSRSEMNVSTLELGDSALYLCASSLSDGASPLHFGNGTRLTVT.

This clonotype was detected once. V usage is TRBV6-5 and J usage is TRBJ2-1; 7 nucleotides match TRBD1. The CDR3 totals 14 residues. Germline V gives CDR1 MNHEY, CDR2 SVGAGI. Trimming removed 5 bases from V and 8 bases from J; junction bases left unmatched: 9. CDR3: CASSRDRVWDEQFF. CDR3 bases: TGTGCCAGCAGTCGCGACAGGGTTTGGGATGAGCAGTTCTTC.

The chain employs TRBV6-5 and TRBJ2-4; D is unresolved. The DNA end is more similar to TRBJ2-7, so the J call may be wrong. From germline, CDR1 is MNHEY and CDR2 SVGAGI. The CDR3 spans 15 residues. The CDR3 loop reads CASSYSADASDEQYF. CDR3 coding DNA: TGTGCCAGCAGTTACTCGGCTGACGCTTCCGACGAGCAGTACTTC.

The gene calls are TRBV4-1 and TRBJ2-6; D gene unclear. V was shortened by 2 bases and J by 1 base, with 9 bases between the two germline ends. Germline lookup yields CDR1 MGHRA and CDR2 YSYEKL. This CDR3 comprises 16 residues. The CDR3: CASSQLVNSGANVLTF. The CDR3 DNA follows: TGCGCCAGCAGCCAACTGGTAAATTCTGGGGCCAACGTCCTGACTTTC.

The chain recombines TRBV7-9 with TRBJ1-6, with a possible D match to TRBD1 (5 bases). V dropped 2 bases and J dropped 8 bases, with 7 bases sitting between them. Germline loops: CDR1 SEHNR, CDR2 FQNEAQ (reference sequence). CDR3 length: 13 residues. This chain's CDR3 is CASSLIQDSPLHF. CDR3 DNA: TGTGCCAGCAGCTTAATACAGGATTCACCCCTCCACTTT.

This clonotype was seen a few times. The chain employs TRBV11-2 and TRBJ2-7; D is unresolved. V lost 4 bases, J lost 0 bases, and 19 bases lay in between. The CDR3 is 17 residues long. Germline V gene lookup returns CDR1 SGHAT and CDR2 FQNNGV. The CDR3, as DNA: TGTGCCAGCAGCTCCAATACTGGGCAGGCGACCTCCTACGAGCAGTACTTC. Amino acid sequence: CASSSNTGQATSYEQYF.

The J gene is TRBJ2-1, the V gene TRBV20-1; TRBD2 aligns across 8 bases. The CDR3 sequence is 15 residues long. The V gene's germline CDR1 is DFQATT and CDR2 SNEGSKA (reference sequence). J lost 4 bases, V lost 3 bases, and 8 bases had no gene match. Written as DNA, the CDR3 is TGCAGTGCTAGTTTGACGGGGGGGCCTTACAATGAGCAGTTCTTC. Protein sequence: CSASLTGGPYNEQFF.

The genes are TRBV2 and TRBJ1-6; D remains unclear. Looked up from germline, CDR1 is SNHLY and CDR2 is FYNNEI. Trimming stripped 5 bases from V and 7 bases from J, with 12 bases between. The length of the CDR3 is 14 residues. CDR3 amino acids: CASSRAGRNSPLHF. The CDR3 region has the DNA TGTGCCAGCAGTAGAGCTGGCAGGAATTCACCCCTCCACTTT. The whole variable domain, filled in from reference TRBV2 and TRBJ1-6, reads EPEVTQTPSHQVTQMGQEVILRCVPISNHLYFYWYRQILGQKVEFLVSFYNNEISEKSEIFDDQFSVERPDGSNFTLKIRSTKLEDSAMYFCASSRAGRNSPLHFGNGTRLTVT.

The chain recombines TRBV5-1 with TRBJ2-5; 7 bases are a match to TRBD2. The germline CDR1 and CDR2 sequences are SGHRS and YFSETQ. This CDR3 has 15 residues. V was clipped by 6 bases and J by 5 bases; unmatched bases: 13. The CDR3 is CASKTSAGVWETQYF. The CDR3 DNA follows: TGCGCCAGCAAGACTTCTGCGGGGGTTTGGGAGACCCAGTACTTC.

The chain uses TRBV6-2 or TRBV6-3 and TRBJ2-5; maybe TRBD1 (5 bases). Trimming removed 2 bases at V and 5 bases at J, with 15 bases between. The CDR3 consists of 15 residues. The germline V gene has CDR1 MNHEY and CDR2 SVGEGT. CDR3 sequence: CASSYGATSGETQYF. In DNA form, the CDR3 reads TGTGCCAGCAGTTACGGGGCTACGTCAGGGGAGACCCAGTACTTC.

This clonotype was counted a few times. The chain links TRBV20-1 to TRBJ2-5; 9 nucleotides match TRBD1. The V gene end was trimmed by 3 bases and the J gene end by 6 bases; junction bases not matched to a gene: 14. The CDR3 consists of 16 residues. CDR1 and CDR2 from the germline V gene are DFQATT and SNEGSKA (reference sequence). The CDR3 loop reads CSARPPGTGRVKTQYF. The DNA for the CDR3 is TGCAGTGCTAGGCCCCCAGGGACAGGGAGGGTTAAGACCCAGTACTTC.